This paragraph covers one T cell receptor beta chain sequence. TCRdb's copy holds only in-frame clones and misses some; the assay was immunoSEQ multiplex PCR. The table has under 400,000 clones, more than 70% seen once. CDR3 length: 19 amino acids. J gave up 0 bases and V 6 bases, and 17 bases lay outside the gene matches. Germline lookup yields CDR1 SGHTA and CDR2 FQGNSA. The source of the sample is a study of blood T cell repertoires in COVID-19. The TCR comes from a woman younger than 45 with COVID-19, enrolled during active disease. The chain uses TRBV7-2 and TRBJ2-3; TRBD2 aligns across 8 bases. The sequencing input was peripheral blood. The DNA for the CDR3 is TGTGCCAGCAGTCGACGACCGGGACTAGTGCGATCTAGCACAGATACGCAGTATTTT. Translated: CASSRRPGLVRSSTDTQYF.